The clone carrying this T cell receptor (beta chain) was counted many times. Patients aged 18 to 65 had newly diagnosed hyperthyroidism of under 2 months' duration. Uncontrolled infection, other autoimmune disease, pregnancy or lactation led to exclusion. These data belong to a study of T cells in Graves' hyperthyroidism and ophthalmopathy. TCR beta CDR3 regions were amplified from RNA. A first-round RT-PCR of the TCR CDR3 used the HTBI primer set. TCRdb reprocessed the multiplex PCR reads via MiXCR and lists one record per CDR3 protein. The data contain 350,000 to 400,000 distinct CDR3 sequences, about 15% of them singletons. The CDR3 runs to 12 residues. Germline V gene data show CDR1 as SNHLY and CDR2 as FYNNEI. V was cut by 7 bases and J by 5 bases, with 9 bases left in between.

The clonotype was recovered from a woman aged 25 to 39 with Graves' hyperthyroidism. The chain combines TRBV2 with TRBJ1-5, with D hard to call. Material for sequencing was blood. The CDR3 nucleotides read TGTGCCAGCACGCGGGGAGATCAGCCCCAGCATTTT. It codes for CASTRGDQPQHF.